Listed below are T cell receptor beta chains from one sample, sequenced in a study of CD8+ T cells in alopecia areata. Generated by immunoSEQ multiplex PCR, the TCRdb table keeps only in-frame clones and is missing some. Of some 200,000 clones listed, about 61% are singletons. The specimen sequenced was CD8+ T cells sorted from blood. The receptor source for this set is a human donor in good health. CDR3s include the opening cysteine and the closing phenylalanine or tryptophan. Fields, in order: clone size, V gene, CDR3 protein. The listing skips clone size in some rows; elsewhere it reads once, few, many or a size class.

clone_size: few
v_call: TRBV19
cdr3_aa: CASSQGGQNEQYF

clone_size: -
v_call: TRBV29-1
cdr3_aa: CSVPQDTDTQYF

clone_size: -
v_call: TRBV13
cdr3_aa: CASSFATGQGPSKGYEQYF

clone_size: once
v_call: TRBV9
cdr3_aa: CASSVAVGFEQYF

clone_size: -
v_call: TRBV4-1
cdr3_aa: CASSQGTSGTQETQYF

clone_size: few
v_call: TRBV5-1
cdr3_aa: CASSFMEAGDSYEQYF

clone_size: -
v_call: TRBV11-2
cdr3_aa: CASSLDPALGGSPLHF

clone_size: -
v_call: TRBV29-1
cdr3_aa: CSVEVQAGETQYF

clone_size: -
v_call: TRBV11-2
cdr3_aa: CASSIDSVGDIQYF

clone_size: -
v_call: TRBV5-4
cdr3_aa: CASSLWANEQFF

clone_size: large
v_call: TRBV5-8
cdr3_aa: CASSLRAADYGYTF

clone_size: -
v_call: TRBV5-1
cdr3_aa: CASSVDPRGTGELFF

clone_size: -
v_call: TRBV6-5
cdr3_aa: CASSPGGVYWYEQYF

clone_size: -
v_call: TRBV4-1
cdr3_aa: CASSQDWGSGNTIYF

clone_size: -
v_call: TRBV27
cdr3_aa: CASTNYGANVLTF

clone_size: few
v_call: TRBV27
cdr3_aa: CASSLWGSNQPQHF

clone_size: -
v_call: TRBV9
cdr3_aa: CASSVVPAGPGETQYF

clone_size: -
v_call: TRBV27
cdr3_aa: CASSPGGQTAYGYTF

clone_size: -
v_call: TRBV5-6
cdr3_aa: CASSAGTVGEQYF

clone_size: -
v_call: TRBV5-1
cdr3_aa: CASSLAPGTSGGPSYEQYF